Shown below are 8 T cell receptor beta chains from a single sample sequenced in a study of Ad26.COV2.S vaccination and SARS-CoV-2 variants (dated by TCRdb to the early 2020s). Receptor libraries were prepared by the immunoSEQ multiplex PCR assay. Imported from immuneACCESS, the table was reduced by TCRdb to in-frame sequences with V and J called. These copies leave out some clones; in studies compared against another copy, an unresolved V gene accounts for under half, and the cause of the remainder is not known. The sample has hundreds of thousands of clones on record, 75% to 90% of them singletons. Approximately 12% of the sample belongs to the ten largest clones. The treatment or condition label here, explained by the study, means: around 19 received Ad26.COV2.S at low or high dose, single or two shots; about 5 received placebo; per-sample allocation not given. Repertoires of vaccine and placebo recipients were sequenced from samples collected on day 63 after the first injection.

The sample was peripheral blood, taken in a trial of Ad26.COV2.S vaccine versus placebo. The receptors derive from a person between 18 and 60 years old who received the Ad26.COV2.S COVID-19 vaccine or a placebo.

The CDR3 region is CASSFEGTGTLHF. The DNA of the CDR3 is TGTGCCAGCAGCTTTGAAGGGACAGGGACCCTCCACTTT. This chain links TRBV28 with TRBJ1-6, with 9 nucleotides matching TRBD1. V was clipped by 6 bases and J by 14 bases; unmatched bases: 8. This CDR3 region has 13 residues. Germline values: CDR1 MDHEN, CDR2 SYDVKM.

CDR3: CASSLRAAGSGYTF. CDR3 nucleotides: TGTGCCAGCAGCCTCAGGGCGGCCGGGTCTGGCTACACCTTC. The rearrangement uses TRBV28 and TRBJ1-2; perhaps TRBD1 as D (5 bases). V was pared by 6 bases and J by 7 bases, with 18 bases between. Per germline, CDR1 MDHEN and CDR2 SYDVKM. There are 14 residues in the CDR3.

The chain recombines TRBV12-3 or TRBV12-4 with TRBJ2-7; D is undetermined. Trimming took off 6 bases at V and 2 bases at J, with 11 bases between the two ends. The CDR3 covers 13 residues. Here the CDR3 DNA reads TGTGCCAGCAGGGGAACTGCAACCTACGAGCAGTACTTC. It yields the protein CASRGTATYEQYF.

CDR3 sequence (DNA): TGTGCCAGCCGGGAACAGGGTGAGCAGTACTTC. Its protein is CASREQGEQYF. The V and J genes are TRBV2 and TRBJ2-7; TRBD1 is a possible D gene (6 bases). The germline V and J ends were trimmed by 8 bases and 7 bases, with 12 bases remaining between them. Germline V gene sequence: CDR1 SNHLY, CDR2 FYNNEI. The CDR3 length is 11 residues.

This chain connects TRBV11-2 to TRBJ2-7, with 8 bases identical to TRBD1. V was clipped by 1 base and J by 5 bases; unmatched bases: 7. CDR1 and CDR2 from the germline V gene are SGHAT and FQNNGV. The CDR3 consists of 15 residues. In DNA form, the CDR3 reads TGTGCCAGCAGCTTAGGATGGACAGGGTTTCACGAGCAGTACTTC. Protein product: CASSLGWTGFHEQYF.

The chain carries TRBV18 and TRBJ2-5; a possible D gene is TRBD1 (7 bases). This CDR3 comprises 14 residues. Germline loops: CDR1 KGHSH, CDR2 LQKENI. The V end lost 5 bases, the J end lost 4 bases, and 14 bases lay between the germline ends. CDR3 protein: CASSGRTGSETQYF. The CDR3 bases are TGTGCCAGCTCAGGGAGGACAGGTTCAGAGACCCAGTACTTC.

The chain is built from TRBV28 and TRBJ2-2; D is uncertain. V was shortened by 2 bases and J by 4 bases, with 11 bases between the two germline ends. Germline V gene sequence: CDR1 MDHEN, CDR2 SYDVKM. The CDR3 extends over 15 amino acids. The CDR3 sequence: CASSLAQTGTGELFF. CDR3 bases: TGTGCCAGCAGTTTAGCGCAAACGGGCACCGGGGAGCTGTTTTTT.

This chain joins TRBV9 and TRBJ1-6, with D possibly TRBD1 on 5 matching bases. The CDR3 covers 16 residues. V dropped 3 bases and J dropped 0 bases, with 10 bases sitting between them. Germline V gene lookup returns CDR1 SGDLS and CDR2 YYNGEE. Here the CDR3 reads CASSGGQSSYNSPLHF. Written as DNA, the CDR3 is TGTGCCAGCAGCGGGGGCCAGAGCTCCTATAATTCACCCCTCCACTTT.